The next 25 T cell receptor beta chains were all read from a single sample in a study of blood T cells in healthy people across ages. Sample-barcoded 5' priming and a J-beta primer mix drove a second PCR of 7 to 11 cycles. TCRdb reprocessed the 5' RACE reads with MiXCR, giving one entry per CDR3 protein. The sample gives approximately 690,000 distinct CDR3 sequences, approximately 59% of which show up once; over 30% is in the top ten. The sample consisted of blood. These receptors all come from a man in his fifties or sixties in good health.

CDR3 sequence: CSPVSDAREKLFF. CDR3 DNA: TGCAGCCCGGTCTCGGACGCAAGGGAAAAACTGTTTTTT. The chain uses TRBV29-1 and TRBJ1-4; D call uncertain. V lost 8 bases to trimming and J lost 8 bases, with 18 bases between them. This CDR3 has 13 amino acids. In germline, CDR1 is SQVTM, CDR2 ANQGSEA.

The genes are TRBV6-1 and TRBJ1-6; TRBD1 might be the D (5 bases). Trimming left V 8 bases short and J 7 bases short, with 12 bases between. Germline CDR1 and CDR2: MNHNS and SASEGT. The CDR3 length is 13 residues. In DNA, the CDR3 is TGTGCCAGCGAGGGGACCTGGAATTCACCCCTCCACTTT. It yields the protein CASEGTWNSPLHF.

This clonotype was seen only a few times. The gene calls are TRBV9 and TRBJ2-7, with 7 bases lining up with TRBD1. The junction had 16 bases not matched to a gene; V was cut back by 3 bases and J by 7 bases. Germline V gives CDR1 SGDLS, CDR2 YYNGEE. This CDR3 contains 16 residues. The chain's CDR3 is CASSDPGTVKYNEQYF. The CDR3 DNA follows: TGTGCCAGCAGCGATCCCGGGACAGTGAAATATAATGAGCAGTACTTC.

The chain is built from TRBV11-2 and TRBJ2-5, with no clear D. V was trimmed by 6 bases and J by 11 bases, leaving 28 bases between them. The CDR3 runs to 16 residues. CDR1 is SGHAT and CDR2 is FQNNGV in the germline V gene. The CDR3 spells CASSVHLDANLRGQYF. DNA for the CDR3: TGTGCCAGCAGTGTGCATCTGGACGCCAATCTACGTGGGCAGTACTTC.

The rearrangement joins TRBV11-1 to TRBJ2-5; tentatively, D is TRBD2 (6 bases). CDR1 is SGHAT and CDR2 is FQDESV in the germline V gene (reference sequence). The CDR3 has 16 residues. V was shortened by 5 bases and J by 5 bases, with 21 bases between the two germline ends. CDR3 sequence: CASSTKFGGGAETQYF. The CDR3 DNA follows: TGTGCCAGCAGCACCAAATTCGGGGGTGGCGCGGAGACCCAGTACTTC.

The V and J genes are TRBV20-1 and TRBJ1-2; D not resolved. The CDR3 loop spans 14 amino acids. Germline lookup yields CDR1 DFQATT and CDR2 SNEGSKA (reference sequence). The V end lost 0 bases, the J end lost 4 bases, and 12 bases lay between the germline ends. CDR3 region: CSARDNGFTYGYTF. The CDR3, as DNA: TGCAGTGCTAGAGATAATGGCTTCACCTATGGCTACACCTTC.

The rearrangement links TRBV11-2 to TRBJ2-5; the D is unclear. V shed 5 bases and J shed 11 bases, with 21 bases lying between them. The CDR3 runs to 14 residues. The V gene's germline CDR1 is SGHAT and CDR2 FQNNGV. The chain's CDR3 is CASSLISSYNEQYF. The CDR3, as DNA: TGTGCCAGCAGCCTTATCAGCTCCTACAATGAGCAGTACTTC.

This clonotype has only a few counts. The chain employs TRBV6-1 and TRBJ2-4; 11 nucleotides agree with TRBD1. The DNA matches TRBJ2-7 better at its end, which makes the J call doubtful. There are 15 residues in the CDR3. Per germline, CDR1 MNHNS and CDR2 SASEGT. The CDR3 nucleotides are TGTGCCAGCAGTAGCCGGGACAGGGGGGACTACGAGCAGTACTTC. This translates into CASSSRDRGDYEQYF.

The chain carries TRBV21-1 and TRBJ2-7; TRBD2 reflects the table's D call only, with no check against the DNA. TRBV21-1 constitutes a pseudogene. The CDR3 has 17 residues. CDR3 nucleotides: TGTGCCAGCAGTCTCACGCGAGGGACTAGCGGGGGTAAGGAGCAGTACTTC. Its protein product is CASSLTRGTSGGKEQYF.

The rearrangement uses TRBV10-3 and TRBJ1-2, with D unclear. Germline lookup yields CDR1 ENHRY and CDR2 SYGVKD. The CDR3 spans 17 residues. V was cut by 2 bases and J by 1 base, with 17 bases left in between. The DNA of the CDR3 is TGTGCCATCAGTGAGGGGTTCGGGCAAACTGATAACTATGGCTACACCTTC. Residues: CAISEGFGQTDNYGYTF.

The V call is TRBV5-1, the J call TRBJ2-2; D gene uncertain. The germline V and J ends were trimmed by 2 bases and 4 bases, with 12 bases remaining between them. Germline V gives CDR1 SGHRS, CDR2 YFSETQ. The CDR3 spans 15 residues. The CDR3 DNA sequence: TGCGCCAGCAGCTTCGGGCAACAAGGCACCGGGGAGCTGTTTTTT. Protein: CASSFGQQGTGELFF.

This clonotype was picked up many times. The V and J genes are TRBV4-1 and TRBJ1-2; D perhaps matches TRBD1 (6 bases). The CDR3 runs to 14 residues. In germline, CDR1 is MGHRA, CDR2 YSYEKL. The V gene lost 1 base and the J gene lost 8 bases, with 14 bases spanning the gap. The chain's CDR3 is CASSQGDRLGGYTF. DNA of the CDR3: TGCGCCAGCAGCCAAGGAGACAGGCTGGGGGGCTACACCTTC.

The rearrangement links TRBV6-5 to TRBJ1-6, with 9 bases fitting TRBD1. V lost 2 bases, J lost 0 bases, and 8 bases stayed unmatched. Germline lookup yields CDR1 MNHEY and CDR2 SVGAGI. The CDR3 covers 19 residues. The CDR3 here is CASSYAGTGRSSYNSPLHF. Written as DNA, the CDR3 is TGTGCCAGCAGTTACGCCGGGACAGGGAGGAGCTCCTATAATTCACCCCTCCACTTT.

To note about this clonotype: A much bigger clone sits one base away, suggesting this may be a read error. The J gene is TRBJ2-5, the V gene TRBV4-1, with 8 bases lining up with TRBD2. V dropped 7 bases and J dropped 2; count of bases not matched to a gene: 6. Germline CDR1 and CDR2: MGHRA and YSYEKL. This CDR3 is built from 14 residues. The CDR3 nucleotides are TGCGCCAGCAACATAACTAGCGGTCAAGAGACCCAGTACTTC. Translating it yields CASNITSGQETQYF.

This clonotype was counted a few times. V and J are TRBV6-1 and TRBJ2-5; 9 nucleotides match TRBD1. J gave up 4 bases and V 5 bases, and 8 bases lay outside the gene matches. Germline V gene data show CDR1 as MNHNS and CDR2 as SASEGT. The CDR3 is 15 residues long. In nucleotides, the CDR3 is TGTGCCAGCAGTCTGGGACAGGGCCCCCGAGAGACCCAGTACTTC. Translating gives CASSLGQGPRETQYF.

The J gene is TRBJ2-3, the V gene TRBV10-2; 7 bases are a match to TRBD1. The CDR3 consists of 15 residues. Germline lookup yields CDR1 WSHSY and CDR2 SAAADI. V gave up 7 bases and J gave up 2 bases; unmatched junction bases: 9. In DNA form, the CDR3 reads TGCGCCAGCAACACCGACAGGGCTTTCACAGATACGCAGTATTTT. Its protein product is CASNTDRAFTDTQYF.

The J gene is TRBJ2-7, the V gene TRBV5-1; 11 bases line up with TRBD1. Germline assignment: CDR1 SGHRS and CDR2 YFSETQ. The CDR3 contains 14 residues. J was trimmed by 3 bases and V by 4 bases; bases with no gene match: 3. CDR3 sequence (DNA): TGCGCCAGCAGCGGCGGGACAGGGGGCTACGAGCAGTACTTC. Translating it yields CASSGGTGGYEQYF.

This clonotype has just one count. The V gene is TRBV18, the J gene TRBJ2-5; possibly TRBD2 for D (6 bases). Germline CDR1 and CDR2: KGHSH and LQKENI. V lost 5 bases and J 5 bases, leaving 9 bases between the germline ends. The CDR3 has 12 residues. The CDR3 bases are TGTGCCAGCTCAGGAGGGATGGAGACCCAGTACTTC. It is translated as CASSGGMETQYF. Full variable domain (missing parts from reference TRBV18 and TRBJ2-5): NAGVMQNPRHLVRRRGQEARLRCSPMKGHSHVYWYRQLPEEGLKFMVYLQKENIIDESGMPKERFSAEFPKEGPSILRIQQVVRGDSAAYFCASSGGMETQYFGPGTRLLVL.

This clonotype was observed a few times. The V call is TRBV12-3 or TRBV12-4, the J call TRBJ1-2; D call uncertain. This CDR3 spans 14 amino acids. V dropped 5 bases and J dropped 5 bases, with 15 bases sitting between them. The CDR3 region has the DNA TGTGCCAGCAGTCCAGACACCTTTGGGTATGGCTACACCTTC. Translated: CASSPDTFGYGYTF.

This clonotype was seen only a few times. CDR3 sequence reads: CASSQDKGASGANVLTF. The DNA for the CDR3 is TGCGCCAGCAGCCAAGATAAAGGGGCCTCTGGGGCCAACGTCCTGACTTTC. This rearrangement joins TRBV4-1 to TRBJ2-6; D may be TRBD1 (5 bases). This CDR3 contains 17 residues. Germline V gene lookup returns CDR1 MGHRA and CDR2 YSYEKL. Trimming pared 0 bases from V and 0 bases from J, leaving 9 bases between.

The V and J genes are TRBV4-3 and TRBJ2-1; no definite D call. Trimming pared 1 base from V and 7 bases from J, leaving 11 bases between. Germline V gene sequence: CDR1 LGHNA, CDR2 YSLEER. CDR3 length equals 14 residues. The CDR3 spells CASSQVFSQNEQFF. CDR3 nucleotides: TGCGCCAGCAGCCAAGTCTTCAGCCAAAATGAGCAGTTCTTC.

V is TRBV6-5 and J is TRBJ1-2, with D maybe TRBD1 (5 bases). The CDR3 spans 14 residues. V shed 5 bases and J shed 9 bases, with 19 bases lying between them. CDR1 and CDR2 (germline): MNHEY, SVGAGI. CDR3 sequence: CASSDPGPLTRYTF. The CDR3 coding sequence is TGTGCCAGCAGTGATCCGGGGCCTCTTACCCGCTACACCTTC.

This clonotype was picked up a small number of times. This chain joins TRBV20-1 and TRBJ2-1, with TRBD2 as a possible D gene (5 bases). CDR3 size: 13 residues. V dropped 3 bases and J dropped 1 base, with 7 bases sitting between them. From germline, CDR1 is DFQATT and CDR2 SNEGSKA (reference sequence). Here the CDR3 DNA reads TGCAGTGCTAGCGGGGAGTCCTACAATGAGCAGTTCTTC. The encoded protein is CSASGESYNEQFF.

This clonotype occurred a few times. The chain is built from TRBV20-1 and TRBJ1-6, with TRBD1 identical over 11 bases. The V gene end was trimmed by 7 bases and the J gene end by 6 bases; junction bases not matched to a gene: 5. The CDR3 extends over 14 amino acids. CDR1 and CDR2 (germline): DFQATT, SNEGSKA (reference sequence). The CDR3 sequence is CSGRDRGFNSPLHF. CDR3 bases: TGCAGTGGCCGGGACAGGGGGTTTAATTCACCCCTCCACTTT.

Concerning this clonotype: One junction end does not reproduce the germline sequence, and a read error may be involved. This chain uses TRBV12-3 or TRBV12-4 with TRBJ2-3; no firm D call. CDR3 size: 16 residues. The CDR3 region is CASSLGARLVTDAQYF. DNA for the CDR3: TGTGCCAGCAGTTTAGGGGCTAGACTGGTCACAGATGCGCAGTATTTT.